Below, one T cell receptor beta chain is given with its context. The data were taken from a study of blood T cell repertoires in COVID-19. As for the study in general: Acute and convalescent COVID-19 specimens originated in the United States, Italy and Spain. PBMCs, B-cell-depleted T cells, or T cells provided the cDNA or gDNA that made up the material.

The CDR3 contains 15 residues. V lost 4 bases, J lost 4 bases, and 16 bases lay in between. The germline gives CDR1 SGDLS, CDR2 YYNGEE. How the authors handled the data: It was from reference gene primer amplification that nucleated cell counts were estimated. Assay used: immunoSEQ multiplex PCR; TCRdb lists only in-frame clones, some missing. V, J and clone size are those of that table, while D and trimming were read from the DNA. The table lists about 47,000 clones, 87% of them singletons. The chain employs TRBV9 and TRBJ2-3, with D maybe TRBD2 (5 bases). The specimen sequenced was peripheral blood. This sequence was found in a man between 60 and 75 years old with active COVID-19. CDR3 nucleotide sequence: TGTGCCAGCAGCCCGGGATCAAGGATTTCAGATACGCAGTATTTT. This codes for CASSPGSRISDTQYF.